This record covers a single T cell receptor beta chain. The data belong to a study of cytomegalovirus exposure and HLA in healthy donors. The PCR employed 60 Vbeta primers together with 13 Jbeta primers. Using immunoSEQ multiplex PCR, the repertoire was profiled, and TCRdb retains in-frame clones only, with some absent. This sample has 200,000 to 250,000 clones; 77% occur once, and the top ten carry less than 3.5%. The sequencing sample was made of PBMCs. The clonotype originates from an older woman in good health and CMV-seropositive.

CDR3 bases: TGTGCCAGCAGTTCAACGCGGCAGGGCGACTATGGCTACACCTTC. Amino acids: CASSSTRQGDYGYTF. The genes are TRBV27 and TRBJ1-2, with D tentatively TRBD1 (5 bases). This CDR3 is 15 amino acids long. V lost 4 bases and J 3 bases, leaving 15 bases between the germline ends. Germline CDR1 and CDR2: MNHEY and SMNVEV (reference sequence).